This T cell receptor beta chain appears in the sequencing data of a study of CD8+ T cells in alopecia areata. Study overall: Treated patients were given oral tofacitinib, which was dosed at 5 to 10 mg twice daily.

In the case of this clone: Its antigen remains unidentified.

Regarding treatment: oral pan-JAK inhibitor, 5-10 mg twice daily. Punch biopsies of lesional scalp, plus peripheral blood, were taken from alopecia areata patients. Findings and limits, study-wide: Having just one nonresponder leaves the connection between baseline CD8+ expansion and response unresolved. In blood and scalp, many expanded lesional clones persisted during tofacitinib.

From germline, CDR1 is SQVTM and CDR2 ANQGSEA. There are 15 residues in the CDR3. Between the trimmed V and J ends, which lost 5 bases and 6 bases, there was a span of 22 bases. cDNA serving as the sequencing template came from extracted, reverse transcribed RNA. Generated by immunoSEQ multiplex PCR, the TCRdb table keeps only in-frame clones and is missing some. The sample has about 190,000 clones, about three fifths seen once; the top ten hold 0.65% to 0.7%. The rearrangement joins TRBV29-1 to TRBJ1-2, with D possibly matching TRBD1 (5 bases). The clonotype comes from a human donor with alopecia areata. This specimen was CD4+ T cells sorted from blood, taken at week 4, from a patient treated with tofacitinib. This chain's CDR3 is CSVRATGAGPDGYTF. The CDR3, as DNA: TGCAGCGTTCGGGCTACAGGTGCGGGCCCCGATGGCTACACCTTC.